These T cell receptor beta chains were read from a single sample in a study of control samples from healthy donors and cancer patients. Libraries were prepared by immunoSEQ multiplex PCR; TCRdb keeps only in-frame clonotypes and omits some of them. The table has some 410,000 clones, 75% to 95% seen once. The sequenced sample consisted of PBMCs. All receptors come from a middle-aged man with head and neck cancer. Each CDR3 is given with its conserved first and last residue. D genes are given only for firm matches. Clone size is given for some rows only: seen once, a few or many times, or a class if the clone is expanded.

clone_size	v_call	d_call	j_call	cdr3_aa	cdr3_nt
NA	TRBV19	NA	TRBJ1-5	CASSVQKAQPQHF	TGTGCCAGTAGTGTCCAGAAGGCCCAGCCCCAGCATTTT
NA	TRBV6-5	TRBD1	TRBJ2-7	CASSYSYRGYEQYF	TGTGCCAGCAGTTACAGCTACAGGGGCTACGAGCAGTACTTC
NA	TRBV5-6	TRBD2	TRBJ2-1	CASSLAVAGGPKDNEQFF	TGTGCCAGCAGCTTAGCCGTAGCGGGAGGGCCAAAAGACAATGAGCAGTTCTTC
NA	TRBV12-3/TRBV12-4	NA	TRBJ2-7	CASSLIHEQYF	TGTGCCAGCAGTTTAATTCACGAGCAGTACTTC
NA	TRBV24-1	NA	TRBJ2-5	CATSDLYGDVGLETQYF	TGTGCCACCAGTGATTTGTATGGGGACGTAGGGCTGGAGACCCAGTACTTC
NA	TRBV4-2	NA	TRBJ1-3	CASSQGDSSISGNTIYF	TGTGCCAGCAGCCAAGGTGACAGCTCTATCTCTGGAAACACCATATATTTT
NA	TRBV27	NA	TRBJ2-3	CASSLYWGRVLIADTQYF	TGTGCCAGCAGTTTATATTGGGGGCGAGTCCTGATTGCAGATACGCAGTATTTT
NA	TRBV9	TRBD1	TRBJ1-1	CASSDRDRGQVNTEAFF	TGTGCCAGCAGCGATCGGGACAGGGGGCAGGTGAACACTGAAGCTTTCTTT
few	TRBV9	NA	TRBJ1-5	CASSVGNSGNQPQHF	TGTGCCAGCAGCGTAGGAAACAGCGGCAATCAGCCCCAGCATTTT
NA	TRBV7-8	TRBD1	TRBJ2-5	CASSLIGDRVWETQYF	TGTGCCAGCAGCTTAATCGGGGACAGGGTTTGGGAGACCCAGTACTTC
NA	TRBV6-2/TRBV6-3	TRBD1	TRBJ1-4	CASSSDRGNEKLFF	TGTGCCAGCAGTTCCGACAGGGGTAACGAAAAACTGTTTTTT
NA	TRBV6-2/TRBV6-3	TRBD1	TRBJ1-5	CASSYSRQGAGQPQHF	TGTGCCAGCAGTTACTCAAGACAGGGGGCGGGTCAGCCCCAGCATTTT
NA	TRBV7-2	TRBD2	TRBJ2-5	CASSRGGSAETQYF	TGTGCCAGCAGCCGGGGGGGATCCGCAGAGACCCAGTACTTC
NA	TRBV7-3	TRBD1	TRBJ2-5	CASSPGTGVLETQYF	TGTGCCAGCAGCCCCGGGACAGGGGTTTTGGAGACCCAGTACTTC
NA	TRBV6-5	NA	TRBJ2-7	CASRATNYEQYF	TGTGCCAGCAGGGCTACGAACTACGAGCAGTACTTC
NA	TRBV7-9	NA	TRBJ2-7	CASSPEGYEQYF	TGTGCCAGCAGCCCGGAGGGCTACGAGCAGTACTTC
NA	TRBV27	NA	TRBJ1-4	CASRGRTALNEKLFF	TGTGCCAGCAGGGGCAGGACGGCGCTTAATGAAAAACTGTTTTTT
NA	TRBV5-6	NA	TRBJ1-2	CASSAGSNYGYTF	TGTGCCAGCAGCGCAGGGTCTAACTATGGCTACACCTTC
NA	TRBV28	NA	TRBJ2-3	CASSYEGRRTAPDTQYF	TGTGCCAGCAGTTACGAAGGGAGGCGCACGGCTCCAGATACGCAGTATTTT
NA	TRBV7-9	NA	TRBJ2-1	CASSIDRHNEQFF	TGTGCCAGCAGCATCGACAGGCACAATGAGCAGTTCTTC
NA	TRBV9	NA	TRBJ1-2	CASRRINYGYTF	TGTGCCAGCCGGCGGATCAACTATGGCTACACCTTC
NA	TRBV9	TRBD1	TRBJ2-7	CASSVGDREIDEQYF	TGTGCCAGCAGCGTAGGAGACAGGGAAATCGACGAGCAGTACTTC
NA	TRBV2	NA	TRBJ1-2	CASLGGAPYYGYTF	TGTGCCAGCCTGGGAGGGGCGCCGTACTATGGCTACACCTTC
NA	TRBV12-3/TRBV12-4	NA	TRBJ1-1	CASSFPGATEAFF	TGTGCCAGCAGTTTTCCAGGGGCCACTGAAGCTTTCTTT
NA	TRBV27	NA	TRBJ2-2	CASSFGGLTGELFF	TGTGCCAGCAGTTTTGGGGGGTTGACCGGGGAGCTGTTTTTT
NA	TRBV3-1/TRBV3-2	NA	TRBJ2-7	CASSQFEGPGEQYF	TGTGCCAGCAGCCAATTTGAGGGGCCGGGGGAGCAGTACTTC
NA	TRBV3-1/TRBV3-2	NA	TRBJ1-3	CASSRPAEAGNTIYF	TGTGCCAGCAGCCGGCCGGCTGAAGCTGGAAACACCATATATTTT
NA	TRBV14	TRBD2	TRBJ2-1	CASSRTSGGVYNEQFF	TGTGCCAGCAGCCGGACTAGCGGGGGGGTTTACAATGAGCAGTTCTTC
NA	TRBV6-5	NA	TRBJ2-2	CASSLSAGELFF	TGTGCCAGCAGTTTAAGTGCCGGGGAGCTGTTTTTT
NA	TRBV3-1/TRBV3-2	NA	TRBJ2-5	CASSPRTGSRASRVQETQYF	TGTGCCAGCAGCCCACGTACAGGGTCGAGGGCCTCGCGGGTACAAGAGACCCAGTACTTC
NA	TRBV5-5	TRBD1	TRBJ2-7	CASSWVTGPYEQYF	TGTGCCAGCAGCTGGGTGACAGGGCCCTACGAGCAGTACTTC
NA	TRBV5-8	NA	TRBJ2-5	CASSLLGNQETQYF	TGTGCCAGCTCCCTACTGGGGAACCAAGAGACCCAGTACTTC
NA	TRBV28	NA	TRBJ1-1	CASSLMNTEAFF	TGTGCCAGCAGTTTAATGAACACTGAAGCTTTCTTT
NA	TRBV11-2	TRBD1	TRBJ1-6	CASSGTGLGSPLHF	TGTGCCAGCAGCGGGACAGGGTTAGGTTCACCCCTCCACTTT
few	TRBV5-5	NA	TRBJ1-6	CASSLQGNSPLHF	TGTGCCAGCAGCTTGCAGGGTAATTCACCCCTCCACTTT
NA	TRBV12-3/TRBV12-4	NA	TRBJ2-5	CASSQVGETQYF	TGTGCCAGCTCCCAGGTAGGAGAGACCCAGTACTTC
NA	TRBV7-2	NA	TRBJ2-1	CASSFLVKIYEQFF	TGTGCCAGCAGCTTTTTAGTCAAGATCTATGAGCAGTTCTTC
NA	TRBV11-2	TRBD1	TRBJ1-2	CASSSGQGLWYGYTF	TGTGCCAGCAGCAGCGGACAGGGGCTTTGGTATGGCTACACCTTC
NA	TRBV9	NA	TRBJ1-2	CASTSLYGYTF	TGTGCCAGCACTTCGTTATACGGCTACACCTTC
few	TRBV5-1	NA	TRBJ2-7	CASSLDPTSYEQYF	TGCGCCAGCAGCTTGGACCCGACCTCCTACGAGCAGTACTTC
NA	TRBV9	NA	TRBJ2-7	CASSRGDGSYEQYF	TGTGCCAGCAGTAGGGGGGACGGCTCCTACGAGCAGTACTTC
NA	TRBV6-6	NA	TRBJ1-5	CASAVGANSNQPQHF	TGTGCCAGCGCTGTCGGGGCTAATAGCAATCAGCCCCAGCATTTT
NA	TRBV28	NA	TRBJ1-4	CASSPPGGRIEKLFF	TGTGCCAGCAGCCCCCCCGGGGGCAGGATTGAAAAACTGTTTTTT
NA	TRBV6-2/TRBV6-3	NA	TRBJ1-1	CASSIAAGSSEAFF	TGTGCCAGCAGTATTGCGGCGGGTTCTTCTGAAGCTTTCTTT
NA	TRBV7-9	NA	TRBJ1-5	CASSRGGSNQPQHF	TGTGCCAGCAGCAGGGGGGGGAGCAATCAGCCCCAGCATTTT
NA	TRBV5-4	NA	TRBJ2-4	CASSLETNLAKNIQYF	TGTGCCAGCAGCTTGGAAACAAATCTAGCCAAAAACATTCAGTACTTC
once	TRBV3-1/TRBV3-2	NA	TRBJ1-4	CASTFFATNEKLFF	TGTGCCAGCACCTTTTTTGCAACTAATGAAAAACTGTTTTTT
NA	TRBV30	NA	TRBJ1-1	CAWSVRTGRGGTEAFF	TGTGCCTGGAGTGTACGAACAGGGAGGGGTGGCACTGAAGCTTTCTTT
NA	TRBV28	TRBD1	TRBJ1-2	CASSLVQGAFPTF	TGTGCCAGCAGTTTAGTTCAGGGGGCCTTCCCCACCTTC
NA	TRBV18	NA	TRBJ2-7	CASSSSGGGLEQYF	TGTGCCAGCTCCTCAAGCGGAGGGGGGCTCGAGCAGTACTTC
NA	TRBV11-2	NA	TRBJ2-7	CASRGTGHPEQYF	TGTGCCAGCAGGGGGACGGGGCATCCCGAGCAGTACTTC
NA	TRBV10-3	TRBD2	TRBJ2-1	CAISETSGRQSTNEQFF	TGTGCCATCAGTGAGACTAGCGGGAGACAATCGACCAATGAGCAGTTCTTC
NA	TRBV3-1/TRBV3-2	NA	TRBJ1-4	CASSQVFQTTNEKLFF	TGTGCCAGCAGCCAAGTGTTTCAGACAACTAATGAAAAACTGTTTTTT